The 18 T cell receptor beta chains below were found in one sample sequenced in a study of cytomegalovirus exposure and HLA in healthy donors. PCR was performed using 60 Vbeta and 13 Jbeta primers. Generated by immunoSEQ multiplex PCR, the TCRdb table keeps only in-frame clones and is missing some. The table shows roughly 120,000 clones, with roughly 80% occurring only once. Sequencing used PBMCs. Receptors originate from a man aged 45-65 years in good health and CMV-seropositive.

A few counts support this clone. V and J are TRBV10-2 and TRBJ1-1; 8 bases are a match to TRBD1. Germline values: CDR1 WSHSY, CDR2 SAAADI. The CDR3 length is 13 residues. V trimming: 8 bases; J trimming: 0 bases; junction bases outside the gene matches: 2. The CDR3 is CASQTGVNTEAFF. CDR3 sequence (DNA): TGCGCCAGCCAGACAGGGGTGAACACTGAAGCTTTCTTT.

The rearrangement joins TRBV27 to TRBJ2-2, with 8 bases fitting TRBD1. CDR3 size: 18 residues. Germline-derived CDR1 and CDR2 are MNHEY and SMNVEV (reference sequence). J lost 2 bases, V lost 3 bases, and 11 bases had no gene match. The CDR3 bases are TGTGCCAGCAGTTTCCTCCACCCAGGGGGCATTAACACCGGGGAGCTGTTTTTT. This gives the protein CASSFLHPGGINTGELFF.

The chain carries TRBV5-1 and TRBJ2-3, with 12 bases fitting TRBD2. CDR1 is SGHRS and CDR2 is YFSETQ in the germline V gene. The V segment lost 3 bases and the J segment 9 bases; nucleotides outside the gene matches: 11. The CDR3 has 16 amino acids. CDR3 nucleotides: TGCGCCAGCAGCTCCTCTAGCGGGGGGGGCCCAAGGACGCAGTATTTT. Translating it yields CASSSSSGGGPRTQYF. The full variable domain, its missing parts supplied by reference TRBV5-1 and TRBJ2-3, is KAGVTQTPRYLIKTRGQQVTLSCSPISGHRSVSWYQQTPGQGLQFLFEYFSETQRNKGNFPGRFSGRQFSNSRSEMNVSTLELGDSALYLCASSSSSGGGPRTQYFGPGTRLTVL.

V is TRBV7-6 and J is TRBJ2-3; TRBD1 matches 7 bases. The CDR3 totals 15 residues. Trimming removed 2 bases from V and 2 bases from J; junction bases left unmatched: 4. Per the germline V gene, CDR1 is SGHVS and CDR2 is FNYEAQ. The CDR3 DNA sequence: TGTGCCAGCAGCTTATTGACAGGGCCCACAGATACGCAGTATTTT. Its translation is CASSLLTGPTDTQYF.

This chain connects TRBV7-2 to TRBJ1-6, with TRBD1 identical over 8 bases. Trimming at V came to 3 bases and at J to 12 bases, leaving 4 bases not matched to a gene. Germline V gene data show CDR1 as SGHTA and CDR2 as FQGNSA. The CDR3 has 13 amino acids. The CDR3 here is CASSFDRGEPLHF. For the CDR3, the DNA is TGTGCCAGCAGCTTCGACAGGGGAGAACCCCTCCACTTT.

The rearrangement uses TRBV4-1 and TRBJ2-7; TRBD1 aligns across 7 bases. V lost 3 bases, J lost 2 bases, and 7 bases stayed unmatched. This CDR3 is 15 amino acids long. Per germline, CDR1 MGHRA and CDR2 YSYEKL. Written as DNA, the CDR3 is TGCGCCAGCAGCCATGGACGACAGGGAGCCTACGAGCAGTACTTC. Amino acid sequence: CASSHGRQGAYEQYF.

The rearrangement links TRBV5-1 to TRBJ1-1; 9 bases agree with TRBD1. The CDR3 length is 14 residues. Germline V gene sequence: CDR1 SGHRS, CDR2 YFSETQ. Unmatched junction bases numbered 5, after V lost 4 bases and J lost 4 bases. The CDR3 spells CASSTGTGPTEAFF. The CDR3 region has the DNA TGCGCCAGCAGCACCGGGACAGGGCCCACTGAAGCTTTCTTT.

The rearrangement uses TRBV7-9 and TRBJ1-1, with 7 positions matching TRBD1. From germline, CDR1 is SEHNR and CDR2 FQNEAQ (reference sequence). The CDR3 length is 13 residues. V was clipped by 6 bases and J by 1 base; unmatched bases: 2. CDR3 residues: CASRRTGNTEAFF. The DNA of the CDR3 is TGTGCCAGCAGGCGGACAGGGAACACTGAAGCTTTCTTT.

The V gene is TRBV6-5, the J gene TRBJ1-1; D unresolved. The V gene lost 0 bases and the J gene lost 1 base, with 9 bases spanning the gap. The CDR3 is 15 amino acids. Germline V gives CDR1 MNHEY, CDR2 SVGAGI. The CDR3 sequence is CASSYSRQGNTEAFF. Here the CDR3 DNA reads TGTGCCAGCAGTTACTCCAGGCAAGGGAACACTGAAGCTTTCTTT.

This chain joins TRBV6-5 and TRBJ1-4; 10 bases line up with TRBD1. V shed 6 bases, J shed 7 bases, and the junction held 2 bases outside the gene matches. Germline CDR1 and CDR2: MNHEY and SVGAGI. The length of the CDR3 is 13 residues. The CDR3 coding sequence is TGTGCCAGCAGAAGGGACAGGGGTGAAAAACTGTTTTTT. It yields the protein CASRRDRGEKLFF.

V usage is TRBV4-1 and J usage is TRBJ1-3; D unclear. V was cut by 4 bases and J by 3 bases, with 16 bases left in between. Germline CDR1 reads MGHRA; CDR2 reads YSYEKL. CDR3 length equals 16 residues. CDR3 loop: CASSLPSGRLGNTIYF. The CDR3 DNA sequence: TGCGCCAGCAGCCTTCCCTCTGGGAGACTTGGAAACACCATATATTTT.

The CDR3 DNA sequence: TGTGCCAGCAGGGCCGGGACAGGGAGCTCCTATAATTCACCCCTCCACTTT. The encoded protein is CASRAGTGSSYNSPLHF. This sequence joins TRBV5-4 and TRBJ1-6; 9 bases are shared with TRBD1. Germline CDR1 SGHNT, CDR2 YYREEE (reference sequence). V gave up 5 bases and J gave up 0 bases; unmatched junction bases: 6. This CDR3 spans 17 amino acids.

The chain combines TRBV28 with TRBJ1-2; D might be TRBD1 (6 bases). The CDR3 extends over 15 amino acids. CDR1 is MDHEN and CDR2 is SYDVKM in the germline V gene. Trimming removed 3 bases from V and 4 bases from J, with 15 bases in between. The CDR3 region has the DNA TGTGCCAGCAGTTTGAGGGGGAGTCTCGGCTATGGCTACACCTTC. It encodes CASSLRGSLGYGYTF.

The V and J genes are TRBV4-1 and TRBJ2-2; 7 bases map to TRBD1. The germline gives CDR1 MGHRA, CDR2 YSYEKL. V lost 3 bases to trimming and J lost 3 bases; unmatched junction nucleotides: 25. The CDR3 consists of 22 residues. For the CDR3, the DNA is TGCGCCAGCAGCCACCTCCTCGTTCCGGGACAGCCACGAGCAGAGGACACCGGGGAGCTGTTTTTT. Residues: CASSHLLVPGQPRAEDTGELFF.

The chain is built from TRBV9 and TRBJ1-6; D not resolved. The germline gives CDR1 SGDLS, CDR2 YYNGEE. With 1 base removed from V and 10 bases from J, the gap between germline ends came to 9 bases. This CDR3 has 13 residues. DNA of the CDR3: TGTGCCAGCAGCGTATCCCCTGGCTCACCCCTCCACTTT. Its translation: CASSVSPGSPLHF.

The chain carries TRBV4-3 and TRBJ1-5, with TRBD1 matching over 11 bases. CDR1 and CDR2 (germline): LGHNA, YSLEER. The CDR3 has 16 amino acids. Unmatched junction bases numbered 6, after V lost 2 bases and J lost 6 bases. CDR3 loop: CASSQSDRGRGQPQHF. CDR3 sequence (DNA): TGCGCCAGCAGCCAATCGGACAGGGGGCGCGGTCAGCCCCAGCATTTT.

This clone appeared a few times. This chain uses TRBV27 with TRBJ2-1, with 12 bases identical to TRBD1. The trim removed 6 bases at V and 9 bases at J, leaving 9 bases unmatched. This CDR3 has 15 residues. Looked up from germline, CDR1 is MNHEY and CDR2 is SMNVEV (reference sequence). The CDR3 DNA is TGTGCCAGCAGCCTACCGGGACAGGGGGCGGGTGAGCAGTTCTTC. This encodes CASSLPGQGAGEQFF.

V is TRBV30 and J is TRBJ1-5; D uncertain. The ends were cut back, 2 bases at V and 4 bases at J, with 12 bases in the middle. The CDR3 length is 14 residues. Per the germline V gene, CDR1 is GTSNPN and CDR2 is SVGIG (reference sequence). CDR3 coding DNA: TGTGCCTGGAGTTCCCCGGGGTCTAATCAGCCCCAGCATTTT. This translates into CAWSSPGSNQPQHF.